This T cell receptor (beta chain) was identified during a study of shared clonotypes between healthy human individuals. Across the study: Used for every donor were three CD4 naive, three CD4 memory, two CD8 naive and one CD8 memory plate.

CD45RO-negative cells were positively selected for CCR7, leaving out terminally differentiated effector memory CD45RA+ cells. Using immunoSEQ multiplex PCR, the repertoire was profiled, and TCRdb retains in-frame clones only, with some absent. This sample has roughly 770,000 clones; roughly 96% occur once, and the top ten carry around 0.21%. Germline V CDR1 and CDR2: SGDLS, YYNGEE. CDR3 length: 16 residues. Trimming cost V 3 bases and J 0 bases, with 16 bases left between them. This clone appeared once. This TCR derives from a man aged 25 to 45 in good health. The chain uses TRBV9 and TRBJ2-7, with a weak D call TRBD1 (6 bases). Sequenced input: naive CD8+ T cells sorted from blood. Here the CDR3 reads CASSGRQAESSYEQYF. In DNA form, the CDR3 reads TGTGCCAGCAGCGGCCGACAGGCGGAGAGCTCCTACGAGCAGTACTTC.